The 5 T cell receptor beta chains below were found in one sample sequenced in a study of T cells in Graves' hyperthyroidism and ophthalmopathy. It was RNA transcripts that yielded the amplified TCR beta CDR3 regions. When the TCR CDR3 underwent first-round RT-PCR, the HTBI primer set was used. Each CDR3 protein is one row after TCRdb ran MiXCR on the multiplex PCR reads. The table has approximately 420,000 distinct CDR3 sequences, roughly 13% seen once. The sequenced sample was blood. These receptors all come from a woman aged 18-29 years with Graves' hyperthyroidism.

This clonotype was found a few times. This chain uses TRBV13 with TRBJ2-1; the match to TRBD2 covers 9 bases. Losses at the gene ends were 8 bases for V and 0 bases for J; bases not matched to a gene: 5. The CDR3 sequence is 15 residues long. Germline V CDR1 and CDR2: PRHDT, FYEKMQ (reference sequence). The CDR3 reads CASRVLAGSYNEQFF. The CDR3 DNA reads TGTGCCAGCCGGGTACTAGCGGGCTCCTACAATGAGCAGTTCTTC.

In its sample, this clonotype was seen a few times. The J gene is TRBJ1-1, the V gene TRBV5-1; D gene unclear. The germline gives CDR1 SGHRS, CDR2 YFSETQ. The V end lost 3 bases, the J end lost 3 bases, and 9 bases lay between the germline ends. The CDR3 runs to 13 residues. The CDR3 nucleotides read TGCGCCAGCAGCTACGGGGAATACACTGAAGCTTTCTTT. Its protein is CASSYGEYTEAFF.

This clonotype was detected ten times or more. This chain uses TRBV7-6 with TRBJ2-3; 9 nucleotides match TRBD2. From germline, CDR1 is SGHVS and CDR2 FNYEAQ. The ends lost 2 bases at V and 3 bases at J; junction bases unmatched: 9. CDR3 length: 17 amino acids. The CDR3 reads CASSLQSWAGGTDTQYF. The CDR3 region has the DNA TGTGCCAGCAGCTTACAGTCTTGGGCGGGAGGGACAGATACGCAGTATTTT.

This clonotype was observed at least ten times. The chain employs TRBV11-2 and TRBJ2-2; D gene ambiguous. CDR1 is SGHAT, CDR2 FQNNGV, per germline. The V and J ends lost 2 bases and 3 bases respectively, with 7 bases between them. This CDR3 region has 14 residues. CDR3 sequence (DNA): TGTGCCAGCAGCTTATCCTCGTACACCGGGGAGCTGTTTTTT. Encoded protein: CASSLSSYTGELFF. Full variable domain (missing parts from reference TRBV11-2 and TRBJ2-2): EAGVAQSPRYKIIEKRQSVAFWCNPISGHATLYWYQQILGQGPKLLIQFQNNGVVDDSQLPKDRFSAERLKGVDSTLKIQPAKLEDSAVYLCASSLSSYTGELFFGEGSRLTVL.

This clonotype appeared a few times. CDR3 sequence (DNA): TGTGCCAGCAGTTTTTCCGGGAGTTTCGACGAGCAGTACTTC. Translation gives CASSFSGSFDEQYF. The chain recombines TRBV12-3 or TRBV12-4 with TRBJ2-7; TRBD2 is a possible D gene (6 bases). V was clipped by 3 bases and J by 5 bases, with 14 bases between them. This CDR3 has 14 residues.